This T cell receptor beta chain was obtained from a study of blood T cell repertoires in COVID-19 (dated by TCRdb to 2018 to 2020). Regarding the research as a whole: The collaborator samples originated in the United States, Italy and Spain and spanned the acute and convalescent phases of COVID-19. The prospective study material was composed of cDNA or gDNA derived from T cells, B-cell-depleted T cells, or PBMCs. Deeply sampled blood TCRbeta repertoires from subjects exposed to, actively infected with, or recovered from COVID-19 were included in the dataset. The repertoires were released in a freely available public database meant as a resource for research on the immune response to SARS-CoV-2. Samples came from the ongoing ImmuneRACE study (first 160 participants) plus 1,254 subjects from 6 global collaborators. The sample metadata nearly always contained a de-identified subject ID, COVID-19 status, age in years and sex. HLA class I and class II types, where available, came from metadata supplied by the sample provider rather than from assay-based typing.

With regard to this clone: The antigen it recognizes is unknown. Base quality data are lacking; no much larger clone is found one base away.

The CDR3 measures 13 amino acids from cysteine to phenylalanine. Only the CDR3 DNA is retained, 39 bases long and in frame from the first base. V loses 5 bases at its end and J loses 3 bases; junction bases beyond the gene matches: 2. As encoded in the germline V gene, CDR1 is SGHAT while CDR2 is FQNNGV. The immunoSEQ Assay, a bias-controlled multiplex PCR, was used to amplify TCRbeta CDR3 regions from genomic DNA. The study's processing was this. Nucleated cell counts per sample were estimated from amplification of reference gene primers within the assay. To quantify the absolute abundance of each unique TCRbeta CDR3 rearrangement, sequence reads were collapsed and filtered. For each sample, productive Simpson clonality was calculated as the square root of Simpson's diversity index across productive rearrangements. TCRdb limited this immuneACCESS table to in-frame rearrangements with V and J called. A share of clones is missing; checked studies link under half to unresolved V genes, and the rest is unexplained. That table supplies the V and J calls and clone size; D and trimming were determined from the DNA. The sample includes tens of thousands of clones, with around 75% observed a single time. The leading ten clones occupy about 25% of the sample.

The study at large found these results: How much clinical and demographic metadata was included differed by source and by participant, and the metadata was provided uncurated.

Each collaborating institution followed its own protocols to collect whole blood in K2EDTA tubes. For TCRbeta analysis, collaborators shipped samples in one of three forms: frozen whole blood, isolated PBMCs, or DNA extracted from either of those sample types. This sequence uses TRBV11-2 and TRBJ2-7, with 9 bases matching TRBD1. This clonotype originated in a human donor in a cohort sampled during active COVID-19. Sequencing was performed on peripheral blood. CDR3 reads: CASSRQGGYEQYF. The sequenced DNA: TGTGCCAGCAGCCGACAGGGGGGCTACGAGCAGTACTTC.